The 20 T cell receptor beta chains presented below share a single source sample, sequenced in a study of cytomegalovirus exposure and HLA in healthy donors (TCRdb year 2017). Library preparation was by the immunoSEQ multiplex PCR assay. The multiplex PCR relied on a mix of 60 forward primers for TCR Vbeta segments and 13 reverse primers for TCR Jbeta segments. Sourced from immuneACCESS, this table was stored by TCRdb with only in-frame sequences that have V and J called. A share of the clones is absent; for the studies checked, an unresolved V gene accounts for under half, and the remainder has no known explanation. The sample table contains 150,000 to 200,000 clones; only one count was recorded for roughly 70% of them. The top ten hold around 3% of the sample. Sequencing was done on a sample of PBMCs. Receptor source: a male donor in good health and CMV-seronegative.

J is TRBJ2-3 and V is TRBV9, with a possible D match to TRBD2 (5 bases). CDR1 and CDR2 (germline): SGDLS, YYNGEE. Deletions cut 1 base from V and 4 bases from J, with 7 bases between. This CDR3 spans 13 amino acids. This CDR3 is CASSVNSADTQYF. The CDR3 DNA follows: TGTGCCAGCAGCGTAAATAGCGCAGATACGCAGTATTTT.

The chain uses TRBV7-2 and TRBJ2-6; a possible D gene is TRBD2 (5 bases). From germline, CDR1 is SGHTA and CDR2 FQGNSA. Trimming removed 1 base at V and 0 bases at J, with 10 bases between. The CDR3 loop spans 17 amino acids. This CDR3 reads CASSLVSGNSGANVLTF. CDR3 nucleotide sequence: TGTGCCAGCAGCTTAGTGAGCGGTAACTCTGGGGCCAACGTCCTGACTTTC.

The V gene is TRBV7-2, the J gene TRBJ2-4, with D unresolved. Germline CDR1 reads SGHTA; CDR2 reads FQGNSA. Between the trimmed V and J ends, which lost 7 bases and 1 base, there was a span of 14 bases. This CDR3 has 15 amino acids. Here the CDR3 DNA reads TGTGCCAGCACCTTTTTGGCCACGGCCAAAAACATTCAGTACTTC. It encodes CASTFLATAKNIQYF.

The rearrangement links TRBV13 to TRBJ2-1; 8 positions match TRBD2. CDR3 length: 16 amino acids. From germline, CDR1 is PRHDT and CDR2 FYEKMQ (reference sequence). V shed 5 bases, J shed 8 bases, and the junction held 14 bases outside the gene matches. In DNA form, the CDR3 reads TGTGCCAGCAGCCCCCGGGGGGCGGGAGGTTGGGATGAGCAGTTCTTC. Translated, it gives CASSPRGAGGWDEQFF.

This chain connects TRBV19 to TRBJ1-5; perhaps TRBD1 as D (5 bases). CDR1 and CDR2 from the germline V gene are LNHDA and SQIVND (reference sequence). Trimming pared 6 bases from V and 0 bases from J, leaving 12 bases between. This CDR3 is 15 amino acids long. The CDR3 DNA reads TGTGCCAGTAGCGCAGGGCTCTATAGCAATCAGCCCCAGCATTTT. It codes for CASSAGLYSNQPQHF.

The rearrangement joins TRBV30 to TRBJ1-1; TRBD1 matches at 7 bases. The CDR3 is made up of 13 amino acids. Losses at the gene ends were 0 bases for V and 5 bases for J; bases not matched to a gene: 3. Germline V gene data show CDR1 as GTSNPN and CDR2 as SVGIG (reference sequence). The CDR3 here is CAWSVQGWTEAFF. CDR3 DNA sequence: TGTGCCTGGAGTGTACAGGGGTGGACTGAAGCTTTCTTT.

The V and J genes are TRBV4-3 and TRBJ2-5; 7 bases are shared with TRBD2. The J call may be mistaken, given a closer DNA end match to TRBJ2-7. CDR3 size: 15 residues. CDR1 and CDR2 (germline): LGHNA, YSLEER. CDR3 DNA: TGCGCCAGCAGCCAAGAGGCTAGCGGTACCTACGAGCAGTACTTC. The encoded protein is CASSQEASGTYEQYF.

This clone is a singleton in its sample. The J gene is TRBJ2-1, the V gene TRBV18; 10 positions match TRBD1. Germline CDR1 is KGHSH and CDR2 is LQKENI. Germline trimming cut 4 bases from V and 7 bases from J; bases unmatched to any gene: 7. CDR3 length: 15 amino acids. The CDR3, as DNA: TGTGCCAGCTCACAAAAGGACAGGGGGGAGAATGAGCAGTTCTTC. Its protein is CASSQKDRGENEQFF.

V usage is TRBV4-3 and J usage is TRBJ2-3; no clear D. CDR3 length: 13 residues. V was trimmed by 0 bases and J by 11 bases, leaving 12 bases between them. The germline CDR1 and CDR2 sequences are LGHNA and YSLEER. This chain's CDR3 is CASSQDSRLEQYF. In DNA, the CDR3 is TGCGCCAGCAGCCAAGATTCTAGGCTGGAGCAGTATTTT.

The chain joins TRBV10-1 to TRBJ1-5; TRBD1 is a possible D gene (6 bases). This CDR3 spans 15 amino acids. Germline assignment: CDR1 WNHNN and CDR2 SYGVQD (reference sequence). The V and J ends lost 4 bases and 3 bases respectively, with 13 bases between them. The CDR3 nucleotides read TGCGCCAGCAGTGGAAGCGACAGGTACAATCAGCCCCAGCATTTT. Protein sequence: CASSGSDRYNQPQHF.

CDR3 nucleotide sequence: TGTGCCAGCAGCCAAGCCGTCTACAATGAGCAGTTCTTC. Translating gives CASSQAVYNEQFF. The rearrangement uses TRBV4-2 and TRBJ2-1; D call uncertain. The germline gives CDR1 LGHNA, CDR2 YNFKEQ. The V and J ends lost 1 base and 3 bases respectively, with 4 bases between them. The CDR3 contains 13 residues.

The V call is TRBV2, the J call TRBJ2-2; 8 nucleotides line up with TRBD2. This CDR3 is 16 amino acids long. Germline CDR1 is SNHLY and CDR2 is FYNNEI. V shed 4 bases, J shed 6 bases, and the junction held 10 bases outside the gene matches. CDR3 sequence (DNA): TGTGCCAGCAGTGGCCGGATGGGACTAGTCCCCGGGGAGCTGTTTTTT. Translated: CASSGRMGLVPGELFF.

The rearrangement links TRBV5-1 to TRBJ2-3, with 8 positions matching TRBD2. The CDR3 has 17 amino acids. Germline lookup yields CDR1 SGHRS and CDR2 YFSETQ. After removal of 0 bases from V and 2 bases from J, the junction contained 8 bases not matched to a gene. The CDR3 DNA reads as TGCGCCAGCAGCTTGGGATTGCTAGCGGGTTACACAGATACGCAGTATTTT. Amino acid sequence: CASSLGLLAGYTDTQYF.

The chain uses TRBV21-1 and TRBJ2-5; TRBD1, the table's D call, lacks a check against the DNA. TRBV21-1 is listed as a pseudogene. The CDR3 length is 13 residues. The CDR3 nucleotides read TGTGCCAGCAGCATGGACAGACAAGAGACCCAGTACTTC. Amino acids: CASSMDRQETQYF.

This clone turned up a few times. The chain combines TRBV27 with TRBJ2-7; D remains ambiguous. Germline CDR1 is MNHEY and CDR2 is SMNVEV (reference sequence). The V gene lost 6 bases and the J gene lost 0 bases, with 9 bases spanning the gap. The CDR3 is 13 residues long. The CDR3 spells CASSVGDSYEQYF. The CDR3 coding sequence is TGTGCCAGCAGCGTCGGAGACTCCTACGAGCAGTACTTC.

CDR3 in DNA: TGTGCCAGCAGTGAAAGGGACATATCAGATACGCAGTATTTT. Its protein product is CASSERDISDTQYF. The chain joins TRBV6-1 to TRBJ2-3, with a weak D call TRBD1 (6 bases). CDR3 length equals 14 residues. V was shortened by 2 bases and J by 4 bases, with 10 bases between the two germline ends. Germline V CDR1 and CDR2: MNHNS, SASEGT.

The chain has TRBV5-1 and TRBJ2-5; 12 positions match TRBD2. The better agreement between TRBJ2-7 and the DNA end casts doubt on the J call. Per the germline V gene, CDR1 is SGHRS and CDR2 is YFSETQ. This CDR3 is built from 15 residues. The CDR3 loop reads CASRLAGGSSYEQYF. The DNA for the CDR3 is TGCGCCAGCAGGCTAGCGGGGGGGTCCTCCTACGAGCAGTACTTC.

About this clone: The junction departs from the called germline gene at one end, perhaps through a read error. The sample carries other DNA sequences with the same CDR3. The chain has TRBV27 and TRBJ1-1, with D perhaps matching TRBD1 (5 bases). This CDR3 comprises 13 residues. The germline V gene encodes CDR1 MNHEY and CDR2 SMNVEV (reference sequence). CDR3 residues: CASSGGLNTEAFF. DNA for the CDR3: TGTGCCAGCAGTGGGGGGTTGAACACTGAAGCTTTCTTC.

The V call is TRBV6-5, the J call TRBJ2-5; perhaps TRBD2 as D (5 bases). The CDR3 sequence is 13 residues long. V was shortened by 5 bases and J by 9 bases, with 16 bases between the two germline ends. Germline V gene data show CDR1 as MNHEY and CDR2 as SVGAGI. CDR3 in amino acids: CASSHGLIGAQYF. In nucleotides, the CDR3 is TGTGCCAGCAGTCACGGACTCATTGGGGCCCAGTACTTC.

There are a few counts of this clone. This chain connects TRBV5-1 to TRBJ1-2; D is uncertain. The CDR3 spans 14 residues. The germline V and J ends were trimmed by 0 bases and 0 bases, with 6 bases remaining between them. CDR1 is SGHRS and CDR2 is YFSETQ in the germline V gene. The CDR3 region is CASSLERSNYGYTF. CDR3 coding DNA: TGCGCCAGCAGCTTGGAACGGTCTAACTATGGCTACACCTTC.